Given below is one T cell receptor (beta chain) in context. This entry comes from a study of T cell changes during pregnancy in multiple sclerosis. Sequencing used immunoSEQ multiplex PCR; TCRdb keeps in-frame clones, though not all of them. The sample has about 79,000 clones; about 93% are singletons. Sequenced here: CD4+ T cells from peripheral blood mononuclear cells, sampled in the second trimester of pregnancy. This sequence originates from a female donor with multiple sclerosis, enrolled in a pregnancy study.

The CDR3 region has the DNA TGCGCCAGCAGCACCCGGACAGGGGGGTTAACAGATACGCAGTATTTT. Encoded protein: CASSTRTGGLTDTQYF. The V call is TRBV5-1, the J call TRBJ2-3; TRBD1 matches 10 bases. J lost 3 bases, V lost 4 bases, and 8 bases had no gene match. The CDR3 covers 16 residues. CDR1 and CDR2 (germline): SGHRS, YFSETQ.